The sample holds a few counts of the clone carrying this T cell receptor (beta chain). Its antigen remains unidentified. Per germline, CDR1 DFQATT and CDR2 SNEGSKA (reference sequence). Trimming stripped 6 bases from V and 2 bases from J, with 16 bases between. The CDR3 contains 14 residues. Treatment given: roughly 11-day PBMC culture with coronavirus spike peptide pools or control peptides (ViraFEST assay). The collection of CD4+ T cells from the unexposed donor took place before the COVID-19 pandemic (2011-2018). Half of the medium was exchanged for fresh IL-2 medium, first on day 3 and then on day 7. Sequence data for DNA of cultured CD4+ T cells were generated by the Oncomine TCR Beta short-read assay. TCRdb reprocessed the PCR reads with MiXCR, giving one entry per CDR3 protein. The sample lists 10,000 or so distinct CDR3 sequences; about half were seen once. This sample was included in a study of vaccination and CD4 T cells after COVID-19. Study-wide background: Post-vaccination specimens were collected at a median of roughly 65 days following dose two (range 14 to 241).

The rearrangement links TRBV20-1 to TRBJ1-1, with TRBD1 as a possible D gene (5 bases). The sequenced material came from CD4+ T cells from blood, cultured in vitro. This receptor was taken from a human donor in good health. The CDR3 sequence: CSALGPSFNTEAFF. The CDR3 nucleotides read TGCAGTGCCCTGGGACCTTCCTTTAACACTGAAGCTTTCTTT.